This T cell receptor beta chain was recovered during a study of blood T cell repertoires in COVID-19. Here immunoSEQ multiplex PCR was the method, and the copy in TCRdb shows in-frame clones only, minus some. The sample lists roughly 200,000 clones, roughly 84% seen once, with approximately 5% in the top ten. Points on this clone: Other DNA sequences of this sample code for an identical CDR3.

The CDR3 is 12 residues long. The V gene's germline CDR1 is SGHAT and CDR2 FQDESV (reference sequence). V was shortened by 2 bases and J by 3 bases, with 5 bases between the two germline ends. The J gene is TRBJ2-7, the V gene TRBV11-1, with D possibly matching TRBD1 (5 bases). The sample comprised peripheral blood. The origin of this receptor is a woman older than 75 with acute or convalescent COVID-19. The CDR3 DNA follows: TGTGCCAGCAGCTTACAGGGCTACGAGCAGTACTTC. Translated: CASSLQGYEQYF.